This paragraph covers one T cell receptor beta chain sequence. Its antigen is as yet unknown. At one end the junction does not follow the germline gene, possibly because of a read error. The CDR3 is 14 amino acids. Germline V gives CDR1 MNHEY, CDR2 SMNVEV (reference sequence). This record comes from a study of post-analysis software for immune sequencing data. Study as a whole: Relapsing-remitting, secondary progressive and progressive-relapsing multiple sclerosis courses were included. Findings and caveats of the study: Relative to controls, patients with multiple sclerosis showed significantly lower normalized Chao1 diversity. Five TRBV segments, TRBV5-6, TRBV5-1 and TRBV20-1 among them, were found more frequent in patients than controls. Same-batch preparations were strongly co-clustered by F measure.

cDNA libraries of TCR beta carried unique molecular identifiers. When roughly 0.85 to 11 million T cells were used, they gave approximately 450,000 cDNA molecules. TCRdb used MiXCR to reprocess the PCR reads, holding one entry per CDR3 protein. The sample has about 760,000 distinct CDR3 sequences, approximately 30% seen once. The TCR comes from a girl aged 5-17 years with multiple sclerosis. The sample was blood. The rearrangement links TRBV27 to TRBJ2-7; perhaps TRBD1 as D (6 bases). The CDR3 here is CVSSLGARGYEQYF. CDR3 nucleotide sequence: TGTGTCAGCAGTTTAGGGGCCAGGGGCTACGAGCAGTACTTC.